The rows below give T cell receptor beta chains drawn from one sample of a study of human T cells and chemical hapten exposure. TCRdb processed the RACE reads anew with MiXCR; each CDR3 protein has one entry. Of about 180,000 distinct CDR3 sequences detected, just under 30% appear once; the ten largest clones hold just under 3%. Sequenced material: whole blood, taken in connection with sensitization to the hapten diphenylcyclopropenone (DPC). All receptors come from a woman aged 30 to 39 with alopecia areata. Some clones in this sample may be carry-over from other donors' samples. CDR3s include the opening cysteine and the closing phenylalanine or tryptophan. The D gene is left open where the match is weak. Expanded clones are given a class, and other clones once, few, many or no size at all.

D gene: TRBD2
CDR3 length: 17
V gene: TRBV12-3/TRBV12-4
clone size: few
J gene: TRBJ2-2
CDR3 DNA: TGTGCCAGCAGAGGTGGGACTAGCGGGGGAAACACCGGGGAGCTGTTTTTT
CDR3 protein: CASRGGTSGGNTGELFF

D gene: .
CDR3 length: 14
V gene: TRBV2
clone size: .
J gene: TRBJ2-1
CDR3 DNA: TGTGCCAGCTGCGGGGGCCTATCCTACAATGAGCAGTTCTTC
CDR3 protein: CASCGGLSYNEQFF

D gene: .
CDR3 length: 15
V gene: TRBV5-1
clone size: .
J gene: TRBJ2-7
CDR3 DNA: TGCGCCAGCAGTCTCGTCGGGACGTCTTCCTACGAGCAGTACTTC
CDR3 protein: CASSLVGTSSYEQYF

D gene: TRBD1
CDR3 length: 16
V gene: TRBV6-5
clone size: .
J gene: TRBJ2-2
CDR3 DNA: TGTGCCAGCAGCTCCCGAAGGGACAGGGAGGTCGGGGAGCTGTTTTTT
CDR3 protein: CASSSRRDREVGELFF

D gene: TRBD1
CDR3 length: 13
V gene: TRBV10-3
clone size: .
J gene: TRBJ1-6
CDR3 DNA: TGTGCCATCCGGACAGGGACTAATTCACCCCTCCACTTT
CDR3 protein: CAIRTGTNSPLHF

D gene: .
CDR3 length: 13
V gene: TRBV28
clone size: few
J gene: TRBJ2-7
CDR3 DNA: TGTGCCAGCAGTGGAGACAGTTCCTACGAGCAGTACTTC
CDR3 protein: CASSGDSSYEQYF

D gene: .
CDR3 length: 15
V gene: TRBV5-1
clone size: .
J gene: TRBJ1-6
CDR3 DNA: TGCGCCAGCAGCTTGGAGTCAGGATATAATTCACCCCTCCACTTT
CDR3 protein: CASSLESGYNSPLHF

D gene: TRBD1
CDR3 length: 15
V gene: TRBV7-2
clone size: few
J gene: TRBJ2-7
CDR3 DNA: TGTGCCAGCAGCTTCGGGGACAGGGCCGGTTACGAGCAGTACTTC
CDR3 protein: CASSFGDRAGYEQYF

D gene: .
CDR3 length: 17
V gene: TRBV20-1
clone size: .
J gene: TRBJ2-7
CDR3 DNA: TGCAGTGCTAGAGTACTAGGGACGACCGACCCCACCTACGAGCAGTACTTC
CDR3 protein: CSARVLGTTDPTYEQYF

D gene: TRBD1
CDR3 length: 15
V gene: TRBV2
clone size: .
J gene: TRBJ2-1
CDR3 DNA: TGTGCCAGCAGTAGACAGGGGGCGACCTTCGATGAGCAGTTCTTC
CDR3 protein: CASSRQGATFDEQFF

D gene: .
CDR3 length: 13
V gene: TRBV28
clone size: many
J gene: TRBJ2-5
CDR3 DNA: TGTGCCAGCAGTTCTGGGACTCGAGAGACCCAGTACTTC
CDR3 protein: CASSSGTRETQYF

D gene: .
CDR3 length: 16
V gene: TRBV11-2
clone size: few
J gene: TRBJ2-3
CDR3 DNA: TGTGCCAGCAGCTTAGATATCGGGGTTGGCACAGATACGCAGTATTTT
CDR3 protein: CASSLDIGVGTDTQYF

D gene: .
CDR3 length: 15
V gene: TRBV20-1
clone size: .
J gene: TRBJ1-1
CDR3 DNA: TGCAGTGCTCCGTCATCGAGGTCGGCGGGCACTGAAGCTTTCTTT
CDR3 protein: CSAPSSRSAGTEAFF

D gene: .
CDR3 length: 12
V gene: TRBV28
clone size: many
J gene: TRBJ1-1
CDR3 DNA: TGTGCCAGCAGTTTATCCCACACTGAAGCTTTCTTT
CDR3 protein: CASSLSHTEAFF

D gene: .
CDR3 length: 15
V gene: TRBV7-6
clone size: few
J gene: TRBJ1-5
CDR3 DNA: TGTGCCAGCAGCTTAGTGACCGCTCGCAATCAGCCCCAGCATTTT
CDR3 protein: CASSLVTARNQPQHF

D gene: .
CDR3 length: 14
V gene: TRBV2
clone size: .
J gene: TRBJ2-6
CDR3 DNA: TGTGCCAGCAGTCAGAGCTCTGGGGCCAACGTCCTGACTTTC
CDR3 protein: CASSQSSGANVLTF

D gene: .
CDR3 length: 15
V gene: TRBV2
clone size: .
J gene: TRBJ2-1
CDR3 DNA: TGTGCCAGCTCCCGACGCCCCTCCTCCTACAATGAGCAGTTCTTC
CDR3 protein: CASSRRPSSYNEQFF

D gene: .
CDR3 length: 13
V gene: TRBV29-1
clone size: .
J gene: TRBJ1-2
CDR3 DNA: TGCAGCGTTGAAGTCGTCAGGTTGGGTGGCTACACCTTC
CDR3 protein: CSVEVVRLGGYTF

D gene: TRBD1
CDR3 length: 12
V gene: TRBV29-1
clone size: .
J gene: TRBJ1-3
CDR3 DNA: TGCACCCTGACAGGGAATCCGGACACCATATATTTT
CDR3 protein: CTLTGNPDTIYF

D gene: TRBD1
CDR3 length: 16
V gene: TRBV6-1
clone size: .
J gene: TRBJ1-1
CDR3 DNA: TGTGCCAGCAGTGAAGGGACAGGGTGGTCTACCGCTGAAGCTTTCTTT
CDR3 protein: CASSEGTGWSTAEAFF

D gene: TRBD1
CDR3 length: 15
V gene: TRBV6-6
clone size: few
J gene: TRBJ1-1
CDR3 DNA: TGTGCCAGCAGTTACTCGAGGGGGCGGGACACTGAAGCTTTCTTT
CDR3 protein: CASSYSRGRDTEAFF

D gene: .
CDR3 length: 15
V gene: TRBV6-2/TRBV6-3
clone size: few
J gene: TRBJ2-2
CDR3 DNA: TGTGCCAGCATCCGATCTAGGGCGAACACCGGGGAGCTGTTTTTT
CDR3 protein: CASIRSRANTGELFF

D gene: .
CDR3 length: 14
V gene: TRBV3-1
clone size: many
J gene: TRBJ1-6
CDR3 DNA: TGTGCCAGCAGGTTAGGGGGAGGTGGATCACCCCTCCACTTT
CDR3 protein: CASRLGGGGSPLHF

D gene: TRBD2
CDR3 length: 13
V gene: TRBV29-1
clone size: few
J gene: TRBJ2-2
CDR3 DNA: TGCAGCGCCACAGCGGGAGGAGTCGGGGAGCTGTTTTTT
CDR3 protein: CSATAGGVGELFF

D gene: TRBD1
CDR3 length: 14
V gene: TRBV12-3/TRBV12-4
clone size: .
J gene: TRBJ1-1
CDR3 DNA: TGTGCCAGCAATCCGGACAGGGTGAACACTGAAGCTTTCTTT
CDR3 protein: CASNPDRVNTEAFF

D gene: .
CDR3 length: 11
V gene: TRBV30
clone size: .
J gene: TRBJ1-1
CDR3 DNA: TGTGCCTGGAGGCAGGGGACTGAAGCTTTCTTT
CDR3 protein: CAWRQGTEAFF

D gene: .
CDR3 length: 14
V gene: TRBV20-1
clone size: few
J gene: TRBJ2-5
CDR3 DNA: TGCAGTGCTAGAGATGCTACCGGCCAAGAGACCCAGTACTTC
CDR3 protein: CSARDATGQETQYF

D gene: TRBD1
CDR3 length: 12
V gene: TRBV28
clone size: few
J gene: TRBJ1-1
CDR3 DNA: TGTGCCAGCAAACAGGGGGCCACTGAAGCTTTCTTT
CDR3 protein: CASKQGATEAFF

D gene: .
CDR3 length: 13
V gene: TRBV7-2
clone size: .
J gene: TRBJ1-1
CDR3 DNA: TGTGCCAGCAGCTCACGACGAGGATCTGAAGCTTTCTTT
CDR3 protein: CASSSRRGSEAFF

D gene: .
CDR3 length: 12
V gene: TRBV11-2
clone size: many
J gene: TRBJ2-7
CDR3 DNA: TGTGCCAGCAGCTTAGATTTCGGAGAGCAGTACTTC
CDR3 protein: CASSLDFGEQYF

D gene: TRBD2
CDR3 length: 18
V gene: TRBV4-3
clone size: .
J gene: TRBJ2-1
CDR3 DNA: TGCGCCAGCAGCCAAGGGAGGGCGGCTAGCGGGAGTTTGGATGAGCAGTTCTTC
CDR3 protein: CASSQGRAASGSLDEQFF

D gene: .
CDR3 length: 14
V gene: TRBV20-1
clone size: .
J gene: TRBJ1-5
CDR3 DNA: TGCAGTGCTAGTTTCGGCAGGGACGATCAGCCCCAGCATTTT
CDR3 protein: CSASFGRDDQPQHF

D gene: .
CDR3 length: 14
V gene: TRBV7-2
clone size: few
J gene: TRBJ1-1
CDR3 DNA: TGTGCCAGCAGCCCCATGACCACGGGAACTGAAGCTTTCTTT
CDR3 protein: CASSPMTTGTEAFF

D gene: .
CDR3 length: 16
V gene: TRBV7-9
clone size: .
J gene: TRBJ2-3
CDR3 DNA: TGTGCCAGCAGCCGCGGACAGGGAGGGAGCACAGATACGCAGTATTTT
CDR3 protein: CASSRGQGGSTDTQYF

D gene: .
CDR3 length: 14
V gene: TRBV15
clone size: few
J gene: TRBJ1-1
CDR3 DNA: TGTGCCACCAGTCGGGTTGGGGTGAACACTGAAGCTTTCTTT
CDR3 protein: CATSRVGVNTEAFF

D gene: TRBD1
CDR3 length: 14
V gene: TRBV2
clone size: .
J gene: TRBJ2-2
CDR3 DNA: TGTGCCAGCAGTGAGGGACAGTACACCGGGGAGCTGTTTTTT
CDR3 protein: CASSEGQYTGELFF

D gene: .
CDR3 length: 12
V gene: TRBV28
clone size: few
J gene: TRBJ1-2
CDR3 DNA: TGTGCCAGCAGCCACGACCGTTATGGCTACACCTTC
CDR3 protein: CASSHDRYGYTF

D gene: .
CDR3 length: 13
V gene: TRBV20-1
clone size: .
J gene: TRBJ1-4
CDR3 DNA: TGCAGTGCTAGAGAGGGGTTTCGAGAAAGACTGTTTTTT
CDR3 protein: CSAREGFRERLFF

D gene: .
CDR3 length: 12
V gene: TRBV10-3
clone size: few
J gene: TRBJ2-7
CDR3 DNA: TGTGCCATCAGTGAGAGGCCCTACGAGCAGTACTTC
CDR3 protein: CAISERPYEQYF

D gene: TRBD2
CDR3 length: 16
V gene: TRBV28
clone size: .
J gene: TRBJ2-3
CDR3 DNA: TGTGCCAGCAGTTTCGGCGGGAGGTGGCCCGCAGATACGCAGTATTTT
CDR3 protein: CASSFGGRWPADTQYF

D gene: .
CDR3 length: 13
V gene: TRBV4-2
clone size: few
J gene: TRBJ1-5
CDR3 DNA: TGTGCCAGCAGCCAGGATAGCAATCAGCCCCAGCATTTT
CDR3 protein: CASSQDSNQPQHF

D gene: TRBD2
CDR3 length: 16
V gene: TRBV9
clone size: .
J gene: TRBJ2-3
CDR3 DNA: TGTGCCAGCAGCGTATCGGCTAGCGGGGGCACAGATACGCAGTATTTT
CDR3 protein: CASSVSASGGTDTQYF

D gene: .
CDR3 length: 15
V gene: TRBV5-4
clone size: .
J gene: TRBJ2-7
CDR3 DNA: TGTGCCAGCAGCGACGTATCGCGGGATCAGTACGAGCAGTACTTC
CDR3 protein: CASSDVSRDQYEQYF

D gene: TRBD2
CDR3 length: 16
V gene: TRBV6-1
clone size: .
J gene: TRBJ2-2
CDR3 DNA: TGTGCCAGCACCGAGAGGGGCGGGAGAGGTACCGGGGAGCTGTTTTTT
CDR3 protein: CASTERGGRGTGELFF

D gene: TRBD2
CDR3 length: 18
V gene: TRBV7-2
clone size: .
J gene: TRBJ2-3
CDR3 DNA: TGTGCCAGCAGCCGCCGACTAGCGGGGGGGTTCATGGGGGATACGCAGTATTTT
CDR3 protein: CASSRRLAGGFMGDTQYF

D gene: .
CDR3 length: 17
V gene: TRBV4-1
clone size: .
J gene: TRBJ2-2
CDR3 DNA: TGCGCCAGCAGCCAAGTGGCGACTACCTCGAACACCGGGGAGCTGTTTTTT
CDR3 protein: CASSQVATTSNTGELFF